This record looks at one T cell receptor beta chain sequence and its context. What it binds is not known. This beta chain is off target for a library built for alpha chains, so its abundance means little. These data are taken from a study of spatial heterogeneity in lung cancer. Described time point: sample taken at primary tumor resection. CDR3 length: 16 amino acids. From germline, CDR1 is SGHRS and CDR2 YFSETQ. V dropped 0 bases and J dropped 2 bases, with 13 bases sitting between them. Study-level findings and limits: In tumors, expanded intratumoral alpha and beta TCR counts tracked mutation counts.

A unique molecular identifier was attached to every TCR cDNA molecule. MiXCR was run by TCRdb on the 5' RACE reads, yielding one entry per CDR3 protein. The sample lists approximately 800 distinct CDR3 sequences; 13% to 15% were seen once. The gene calls are TRBV5-1 and TRBJ2-3, with D unclear. Specimen: lung tumor tissue, collected at surgery. The receptor comes from a male donor with early-stage non-small cell lung cancer. CDR3 region: CASSLGPQTLTDTQYF. For the CDR3, the DNA is TGCGCCAGCAGCTTGGGACCTCAGACGCTCACAGATACGCAGTATTTT.